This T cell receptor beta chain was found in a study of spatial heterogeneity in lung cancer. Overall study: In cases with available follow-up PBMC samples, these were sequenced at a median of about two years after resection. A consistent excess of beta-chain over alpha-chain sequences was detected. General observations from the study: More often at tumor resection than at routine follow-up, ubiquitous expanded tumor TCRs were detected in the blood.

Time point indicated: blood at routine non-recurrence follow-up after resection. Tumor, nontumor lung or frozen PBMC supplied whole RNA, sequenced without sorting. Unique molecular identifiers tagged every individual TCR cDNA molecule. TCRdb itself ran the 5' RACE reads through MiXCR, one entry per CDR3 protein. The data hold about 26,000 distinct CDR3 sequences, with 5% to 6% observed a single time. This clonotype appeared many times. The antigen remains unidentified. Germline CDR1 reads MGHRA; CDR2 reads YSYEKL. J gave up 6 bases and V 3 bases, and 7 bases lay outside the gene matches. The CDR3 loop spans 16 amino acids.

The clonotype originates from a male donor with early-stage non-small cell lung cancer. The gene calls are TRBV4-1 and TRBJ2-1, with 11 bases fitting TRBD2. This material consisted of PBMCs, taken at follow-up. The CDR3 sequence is CASSHPLGTSGNEQFF. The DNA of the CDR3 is TGCGCCAGCAGCCACCCCTTGGGGACTAGCGGCAATGAGCAGTTCTTC.